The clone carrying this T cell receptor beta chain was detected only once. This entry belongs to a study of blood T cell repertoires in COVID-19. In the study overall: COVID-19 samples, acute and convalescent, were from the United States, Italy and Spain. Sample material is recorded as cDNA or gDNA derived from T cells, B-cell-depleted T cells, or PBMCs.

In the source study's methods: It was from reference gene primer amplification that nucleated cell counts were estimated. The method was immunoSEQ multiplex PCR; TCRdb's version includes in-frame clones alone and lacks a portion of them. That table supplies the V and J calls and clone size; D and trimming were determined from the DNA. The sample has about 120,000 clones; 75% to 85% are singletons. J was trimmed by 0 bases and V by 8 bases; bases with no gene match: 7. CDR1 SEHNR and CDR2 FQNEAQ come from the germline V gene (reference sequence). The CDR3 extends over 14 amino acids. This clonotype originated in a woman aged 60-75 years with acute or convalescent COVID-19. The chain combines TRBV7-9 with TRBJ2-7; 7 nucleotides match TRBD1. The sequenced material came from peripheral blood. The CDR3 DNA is TGTGCCAGCTGGGAACAGGGGCTCTCCTACGAGCAGTACTTC. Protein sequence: CASWEQGLSYEQYF. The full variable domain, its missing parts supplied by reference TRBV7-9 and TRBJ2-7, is DTGVSQNPRHKITKRGQNVTFRCDPISEHNRLYWYRQTLGQGPEFLTYFQNEAQLEKSRLLSDRFSAERPKGSFSTLEIQRTEQGDSAMYLCASWEQGLSYEQYFGPGTRLTVT.